The rows below give T cell receptor beta chains drawn from one sample of a study of blood T cell repertoires in COVID-19. Measured with immunoSEQ multiplex PCR; TCRdb has only the in-frame clones, and not every one. The sample shows 260,000 or so clones, around 84% of them seen only once. Material: PBMCs or T cells enriched from blood (not recorded which). The receptors here all came from a woman between 50 and 59 years old who had recovered from COVID-19. Both conserved end residues are part of each CDR3. A D gene is named only where the DNA matches it firmly. Some rows have no size entry. The others give once, few or many, or a class for an expanded clone.

cdr3_nt: TGTGCCAGCAGCCCCGCGCTAAACACCATATATTTT
cdr3_aa: CASSPALNTIYF
d_call: -
j_call: TRBJ1-3
v_call: TRBV7-9
clone_size: -

cdr3_nt: TGTGCCTGGGCCGGACAGTACTATGGCTACACCTTC
cdr3_aa: CAWAGQYYGYTF
d_call: -
j_call: TRBJ1-2
v_call: TRBV30
clone_size: once

cdr3_nt: TGTGCCAGCGTGGGACAGGGGGTTGGTGAGCAGTTCTTC
cdr3_aa: CASVGQGVGEQFF
d_call: TRBD1
j_call: TRBJ2-1
v_call: TRBV2
clone_size: -

cdr3_nt: TGCGCCAGCAGCCGTCCCGGGACTAACGAAAACATTCAGTACTTC
cdr3_aa: CASSRPGTNENIQYF
d_call: TRBD2
j_call: TRBJ2-4
v_call: TRBV4-1
clone_size: -

cdr3_nt: TGTGCCAGCAGCCTACCGACCGGGACTAGCGGGGGAAGTTACAATGAGCAGTTCTTC
cdr3_aa: CASSLPTGTSGGSYNEQFF
d_call: TRBD2
j_call: TRBJ2-1
v_call: TRBV11-2
clone_size: -

cdr3_nt: TGCGCCAGCAGCCGACTAGCAGGAGGTAGCAATGAGCAGTTCTTC
cdr3_aa: CASSRLAGGSNEQFF
d_call: TRBD2
j_call: TRBJ2-1
v_call: TRBV4-3
clone_size: few

cdr3_nt: TGTGCCAGCAGATTACAGGGGGAAGGTGGCTACACCTTC
cdr3_aa: CASRLQGEGGYTF
d_call: TRBD1
j_call: TRBJ1-2
v_call: TRBV12-3/TRBV12-4
clone_size: -

cdr3_nt: TGTGCCAGCAGCCAGCGAGCGGGGGGGTCCTACGAGCAGTACTTC
cdr3_aa: CASSQRAGGSYEQYF
d_call: TRBD2
j_call: TRBJ2-7
v_call: TRBV4-2
clone_size: -

cdr3_nt: TGTGCCAGCAGCGGGACAGAAGCTAACTATGGCTACACCTTC
cdr3_aa: CASSGTEANYGYTF
d_call: TRBD1
j_call: TRBJ1-2
v_call: TRBV7-2
clone_size: once

cdr3_nt: TGTGCCAGCAGCGCGCCCCCTACAGGGGCCAACACCGGGGAGCTGTTTTTT
cdr3_aa: CASSAPPTGANTGELFF
d_call: TRBD1
j_call: TRBJ2-2
v_call: TRBV9
clone_size: -

cdr3_nt: TGTGCCAGCAGCATACCGGGACAGGGTTTCAATGAGCAGTTCTTC
cdr3_aa: CASSIPGQGFNEQFF
d_call: TRBD1
j_call: TRBJ2-1
v_call: TRBV7-3
clone_size: -

cdr3_nt: TGTGCCAGCAGTCGTCGGGGGGGGTTGGGCGGGGAGCTGTTTTTT
cdr3_aa: CASSRRGGLGGELFF
d_call: TRBD2
j_call: TRBJ2-2
v_call: TRBV27
clone_size: -

cdr3_nt: TGTGCCAGTTTGGAGCTGGGTGGCAATCAGCCCCAGCATTTT
cdr3_aa: CASLELGGNQPQHF
d_call: -
j_call: TRBJ1-5
v_call: TRBV19
clone_size: -

cdr3_nt: TGCAGCGTTAAAGAGGGCGGACAAAATAATTCACCCCTCCACTTT
cdr3_aa: CSVKEGGQNNSPLHF
d_call: -
j_call: TRBJ1-6
v_call: TRBV29-1
clone_size: -

cdr3_nt: TGTGCCAGCTCACCACTAGCAGGGCCCGGTTTTATGGACACTGAAGCTTTCTTT
cdr3_aa: CASSPLAGPGFMDTEAFF
d_call: -
j_call: TRBJ1-1
v_call: TRBV18
clone_size: -

cdr3_nt: TGTGCCAGCAGCTGGGGACAGGGCTACTATGGCTACACCTTC
cdr3_aa: CASSWGQGYYGYTF
d_call: TRBD1
j_call: TRBJ1-2
v_call: TRBV5-6
clone_size: -